This T cell receptor beta chain was profiled in a study of CD8 T cells in ankylosing spondylitis. TCRdb passed the 5' RACE reads through MiXCR, listing each CDR3 protein once. This sample carries fewer than 450,000 distinct CDR3 sequences, 17% of them seen once, and the ten largest clones take just over 1%. Study-wide points: What seemed typical of ankylosing spondylitis blood was a TCR beta motif built from roughly eight highly homologous variants.

Only a few counts were recorded for this clonotype. Its target is not known. V shed 3 bases, J shed 8 bases, and the junction held 12 bases outside the gene matches. The CDR3 covers 15 residues. Germline assignment: CDR1 DFQATT and CDR2 SNEGSKA (reference sequence). This sequence joins TRBV20-1 and TRBJ2-1, with TRBD2 matching 8 bases. What was sequenced was blood, either unsorted or a sorted T cell fraction (not recorded which). The receptor comes from a male donor with ankylosing spondylitis. The CDR3 sequence is CSASDRSGRTHEQFF. DNA of the CDR3: TGCAGTGCTAGTGATAGGAGCGGGAGAACGCATGAGCAGTTCTTC.